This T cell receptor beta chain was captured by sequencing in a study of T cells expressing NK-cell markers. General observations from the study: The CD3+CD56-NKG2C+ fraction of a handful of donors was also led by these clonotypes.

UMIs were included in TCR beta cDNA generated by 5'RACE template switching. TCRdb re-called the 5' RACE reads and catalogs CDR3 proteins one per entry, DNA excluded. Recorded for this sample: about 460,000 distinct CDR3 sequences. This CDR3 comprises 15 residues. Per germline, CDR1 LGHDT and CDR2 YNNKEL (reference sequence). Of note for this clonotype: The antigen is undetermined.

Material: blood T cells: a sorted CD56 or NKG2C T cell subset, CD4+ or CD8+ T cells, or bulk PBMC T cells (not recorded which). This sequence originates from a woman in her fifties or sixties in good health. The chain uses TRBV3-1 and TRBJ1-2; absent DNA, TCRdb's TRBD1 call cannot be checked. The CDR3 loop reads CASSQFAAGQSGYTF. Supplemented by reference TRBV3-1 and TRBJ1-2, the full variable domain reads DTAVSQTPKYLVTQMGNDKSIKCEQNLGHDTMYWYKQDSKKFLKIMFSYNNKELIINETVPNRFSPKSPDKAHLNLHINSLELGDSAVYFCASSQFAAGQSGYTFGSGTRLTVV.